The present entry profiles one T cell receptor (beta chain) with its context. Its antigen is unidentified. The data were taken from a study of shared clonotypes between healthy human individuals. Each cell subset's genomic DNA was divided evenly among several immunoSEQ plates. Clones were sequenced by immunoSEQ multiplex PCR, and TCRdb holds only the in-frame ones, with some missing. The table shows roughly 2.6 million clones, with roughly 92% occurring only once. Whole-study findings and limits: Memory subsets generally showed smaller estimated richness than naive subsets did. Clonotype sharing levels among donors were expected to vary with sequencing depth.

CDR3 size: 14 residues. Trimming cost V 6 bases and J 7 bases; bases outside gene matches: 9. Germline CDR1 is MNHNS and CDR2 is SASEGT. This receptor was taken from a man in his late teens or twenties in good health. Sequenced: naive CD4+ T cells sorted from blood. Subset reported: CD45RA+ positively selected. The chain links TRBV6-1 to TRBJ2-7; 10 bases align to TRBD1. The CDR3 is CASRETGGAGEQYF. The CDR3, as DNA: TGTGCCAGCAGGGAGACAGGGGGCGCGGGTGAGCAGTACTTC.